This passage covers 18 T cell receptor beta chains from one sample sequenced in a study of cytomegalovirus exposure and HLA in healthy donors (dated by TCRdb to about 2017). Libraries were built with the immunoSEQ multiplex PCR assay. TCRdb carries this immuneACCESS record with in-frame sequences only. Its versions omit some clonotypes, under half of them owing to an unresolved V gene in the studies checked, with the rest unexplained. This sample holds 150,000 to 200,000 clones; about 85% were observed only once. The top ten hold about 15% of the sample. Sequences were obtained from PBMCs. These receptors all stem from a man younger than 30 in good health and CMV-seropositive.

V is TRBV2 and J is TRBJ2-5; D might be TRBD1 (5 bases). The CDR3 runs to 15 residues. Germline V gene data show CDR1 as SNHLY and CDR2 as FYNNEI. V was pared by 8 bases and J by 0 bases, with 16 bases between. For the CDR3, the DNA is TGTGCCAGCTTTCAGTGGAAGGGGTACCAAGAGACCCAGTACTTC. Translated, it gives CASFQWKGYQETQYF.

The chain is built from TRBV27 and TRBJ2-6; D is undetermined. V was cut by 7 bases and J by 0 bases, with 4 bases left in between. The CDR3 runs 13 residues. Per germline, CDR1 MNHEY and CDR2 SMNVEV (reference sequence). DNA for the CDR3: TGTGCCAGCACCTTCTCTGGGGCCAACGTCCTGACTTTC. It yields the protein CASTFSGANVLTF.

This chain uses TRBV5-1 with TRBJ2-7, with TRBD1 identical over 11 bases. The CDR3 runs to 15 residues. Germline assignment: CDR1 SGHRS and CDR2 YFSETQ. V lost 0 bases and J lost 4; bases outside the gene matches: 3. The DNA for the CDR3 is TGCGCCAGCAGCTTGGCGGGACAGGGGGAGTACGAGCAGTACTTC. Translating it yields CASSLAGQGEYEQYF.

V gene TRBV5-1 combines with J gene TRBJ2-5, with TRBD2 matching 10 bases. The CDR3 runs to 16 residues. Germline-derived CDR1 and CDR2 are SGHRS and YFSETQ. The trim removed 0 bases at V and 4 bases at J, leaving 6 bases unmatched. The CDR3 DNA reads TGCGCCAGCAGCTTGGTACCGGCTAGCGGGGGAGAGACCCAGTACTTC. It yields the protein CASSLVPASGGETQYF.

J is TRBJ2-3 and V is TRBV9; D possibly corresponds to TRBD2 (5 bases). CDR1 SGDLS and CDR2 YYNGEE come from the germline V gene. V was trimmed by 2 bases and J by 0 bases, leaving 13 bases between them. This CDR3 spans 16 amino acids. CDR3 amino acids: CASSVTGGLSTDTQYF. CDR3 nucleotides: TGTGCCAGCAGCGTGACCGGAGGACTGAGCACAGATACGCAGTATTTT.

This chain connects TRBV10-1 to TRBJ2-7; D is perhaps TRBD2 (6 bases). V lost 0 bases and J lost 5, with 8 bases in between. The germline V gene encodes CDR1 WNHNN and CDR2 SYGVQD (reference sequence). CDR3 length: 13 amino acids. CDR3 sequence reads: CASSESAGHEQYF. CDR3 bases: TGCGCCAGCAGTGAGTCGGCGGGGCACGAGCAGTACTTC.

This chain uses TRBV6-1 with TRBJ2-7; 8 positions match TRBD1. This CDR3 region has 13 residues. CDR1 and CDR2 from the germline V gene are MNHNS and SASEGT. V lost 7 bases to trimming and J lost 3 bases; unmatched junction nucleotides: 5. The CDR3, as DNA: TGTGCCAGCACGACAGGGGTTTTCTACGAGCAGTACTTC. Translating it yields CASTTGVFYEQYF.

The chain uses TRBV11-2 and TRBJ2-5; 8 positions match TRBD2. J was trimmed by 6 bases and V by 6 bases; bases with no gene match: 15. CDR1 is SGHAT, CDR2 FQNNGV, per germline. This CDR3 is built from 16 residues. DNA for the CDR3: TGTGCCAGCAGTCCCCTTGGTAGCGGGGTAACCCAGACCCAGTACTTC. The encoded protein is CASSPLGSGVTQTQYF.

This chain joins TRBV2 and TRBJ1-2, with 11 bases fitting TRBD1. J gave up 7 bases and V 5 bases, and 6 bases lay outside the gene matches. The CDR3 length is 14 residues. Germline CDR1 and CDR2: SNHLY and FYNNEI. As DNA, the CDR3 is TGTGCCAGCAGTCCTTTTGGGACAGGGGGTGGCTACACCTTC. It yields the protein CASSPFGTGGGYTF.

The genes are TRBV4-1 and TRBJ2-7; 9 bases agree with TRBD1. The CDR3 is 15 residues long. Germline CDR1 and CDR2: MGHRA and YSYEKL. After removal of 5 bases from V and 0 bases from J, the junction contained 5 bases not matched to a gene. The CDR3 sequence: CASSSGQGSSYEQYF. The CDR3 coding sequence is TGCGCCAGCAGCTCGGGACAGGGCAGCTCCTACGAGCAGTACTTC.

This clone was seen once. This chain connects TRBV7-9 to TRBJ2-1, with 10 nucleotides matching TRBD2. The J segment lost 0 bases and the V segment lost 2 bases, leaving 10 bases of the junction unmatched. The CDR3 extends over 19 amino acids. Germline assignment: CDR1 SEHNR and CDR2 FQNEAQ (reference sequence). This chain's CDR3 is CASSLRGLAVQSSYNEQFF. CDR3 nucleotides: TGTGCCAGCAGCTTAAGAGGACTAGCGGTCCAGAGCTCCTACAATGAGCAGTTCTTC.

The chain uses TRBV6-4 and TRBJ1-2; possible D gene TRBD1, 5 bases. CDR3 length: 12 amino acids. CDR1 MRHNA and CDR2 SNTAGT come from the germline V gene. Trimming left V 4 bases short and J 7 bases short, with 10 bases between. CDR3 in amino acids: CASSGQGGGYTF. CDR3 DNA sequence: TGTGCCAGCAGTGGGCAGGGAGGTGGCTACACCTTC.

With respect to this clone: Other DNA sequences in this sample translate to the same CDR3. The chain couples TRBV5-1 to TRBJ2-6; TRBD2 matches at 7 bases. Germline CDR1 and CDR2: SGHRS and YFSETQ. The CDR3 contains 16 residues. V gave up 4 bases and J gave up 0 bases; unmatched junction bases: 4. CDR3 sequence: CASSGTGGSGANVLTF. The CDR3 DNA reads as TGCGCCAGCAGCGGGACGGGAGGCTCTGGGGCCAACGTCCTGACTTTC.

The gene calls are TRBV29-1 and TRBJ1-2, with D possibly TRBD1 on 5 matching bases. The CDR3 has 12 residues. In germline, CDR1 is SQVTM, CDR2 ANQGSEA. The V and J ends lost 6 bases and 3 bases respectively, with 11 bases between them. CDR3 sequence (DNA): TGCAGCGTCACCAGGGAAGACTATGGCTACACCTTC. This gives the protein CSVTREDYGYTF.

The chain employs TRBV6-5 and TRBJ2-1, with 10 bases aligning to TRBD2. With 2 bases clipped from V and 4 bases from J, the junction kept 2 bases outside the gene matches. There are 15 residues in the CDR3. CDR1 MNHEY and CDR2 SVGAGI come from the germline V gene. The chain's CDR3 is CASSYLAGEYNEQFF. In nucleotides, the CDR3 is TGTGCCAGCAGTTACCTAGCGGGAGAGTACAATGAGCAGTTCTTC.

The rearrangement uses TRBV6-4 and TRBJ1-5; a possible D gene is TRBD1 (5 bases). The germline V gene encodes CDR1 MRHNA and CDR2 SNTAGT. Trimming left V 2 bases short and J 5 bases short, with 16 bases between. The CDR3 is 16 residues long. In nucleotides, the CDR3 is TGTGCCAGCAGTGACAATGGCTGGGGCCATGATCAGCCCCAGCATTTT. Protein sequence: CASSDNGWGHDQPQHF.

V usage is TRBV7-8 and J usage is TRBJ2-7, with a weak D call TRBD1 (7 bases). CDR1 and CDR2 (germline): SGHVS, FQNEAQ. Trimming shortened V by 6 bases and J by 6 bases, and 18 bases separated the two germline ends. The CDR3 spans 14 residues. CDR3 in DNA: TGTGCCAGCAGTCCAGGAGGGGGCGCGGGCGAGCAGTACTTC. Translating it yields CASSPGGGAGEQYF.

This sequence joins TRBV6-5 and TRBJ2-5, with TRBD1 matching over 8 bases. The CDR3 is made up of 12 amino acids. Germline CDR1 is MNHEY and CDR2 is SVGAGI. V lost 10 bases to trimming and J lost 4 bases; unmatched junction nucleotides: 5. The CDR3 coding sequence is TGTGCCACCGGACAGGGTCGAGAGACCCAGTACTTC. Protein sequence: CATGQGRETQYF.